One sample yielded the 9 T cell receptor beta chains listed below, sequenced in a study of T cells in women clearing cervical HPV infection. Sequenced by immunoSEQ multiplex PCR; TCRdb stores in-frame clones only, minus some. The table counts roughly 48,000 clones; around 1.5% lies in the top ten. Sequencing was carried out using blood buffy coat. These TCRs come from a woman between 18 and 70 years old with a cervical HPV16 infection that either progressed to CIN3+ or cleared (not recorded which).

As regards this clone: The read terminates 3 residues before the CDR3 end, so the remaining end is supplied by the germline J gene. The V call is TRBV7-8, the J call TRBJ2-1; perhaps TRBD2 as D (6 bases). The CDR3 runs to 14 residues. The V end was cut by 5 bases, the J end by 2 bases, with 10 bases between. Germline V gives CDR1 SGHVS, CDR2 FQNEAQ. The sequenced CDR3 bases are TGTGCCAGCAGCCGGGACTTGACCTACAATGAG. This gives the protein CASSRDLTYNE. The complete CDR3 protein is CASSRDLTYNEQFF. The whole variable domain, filled in from reference TRBV7-8 and TRBJ2-1, reads GAGVSQSPRYKVAKRGQDVALRCDPISGHVSLFWYQQALGQGPEFLTYFQNEAQLDKSGLPSDRFFAERPEGSVSTLKIQRTQQEDSAVYLCASSRDLTYNEQFFGPGTRLTVL.

Concerning this clone: The read ends 3 residues before the CDR3 terminus; that terminus is restored from the germline J gene. The chain couples TRBV16 to TRBJ1-1, with 9 nucleotides matching TRBD1. The trim removed 3 bases at V and 1 base at J, leaving 0 bases unmatched. The CDR3 length is 14 residues. The germline V gene has CDR1 KGHSY and CDR2 FQNENV. This chain's CDR3 is CASSQDRGNTEAFF. Incomplete CDR3 DNA: TGTGCCAGCAGCCAGGACAGGGGGAACACTGAA.

Worth noting for this clone: The CDR3 end is not reached by the read, which stops 3 residues before it; the germline J gene fills it in. The V and J genes are TRBV6-2 or TRBV6-3 and TRBJ1-3; the D gene is possibly TRBD1 (5 bases). This CDR3 comprises 15 residues. CDR1 and CDR2 from the germline V gene are MNHEY and SVGEGT. V was pared by 3 bases and J by 2 bases, with 11 bases between. The DNA read from the CDR3 is TGTGCCAGCAGTTATCGACCGGGGGCTGGAAACACC. Translation: CASSYRPGAGNT. The whole CDR3 region reads CASSYRPGAGNTIYF.

Comment on this clone: The DNA ends 3 residues before the CDR3 does, and the rest of the CDR3 is filled in from the germline J gene. The chain links TRBV6-2 or TRBV6-3 to TRBJ2-5; a possible D gene is TRBD2 (5 bases). V dropped 8 bases and J dropped 6 bases, with 19 bases sitting between them. CDR3 size: 14 residues. Germline V lookup: CDR1 MNHEY, CDR2 SVGEGT. The CDR3 loop is CASRSSLALQTQYF. The covered CDR3 bases are TGTGCCAGCCGTTCTTCGCTAGCTCTACAGACC.

A note on this clone: Coverage ceases 3 residues before the CDR3 finishes, and the germline J gene fills in the end. The chain combines TRBV11-2 with TRBJ1-1; D unclear. There are 13 residues in the CDR3. V dropped 5 bases and J dropped 0 bases, with 7 bases sitting between them. Germline CDR1 is SGHAT and CDR2 is FQNNGV. CDR3 DNA (partial): TGTGCCAGCAGCCCCCGTTTGAACACTGAA. It is translated as CASSPRLNTE. The full-length CDR3 reads as CASSPRLNTEAFF.

Concerning this clone: Read coverage stops 3 residues before the CDR3 terminus; the germline J gene supplies the remainder. This chain links TRBV19 with TRBJ1-3, with D uncertain. Germline CDR1 and CDR2: LNHDA and SQIVND (reference sequence). The CDR3 spans 16 residues. V was cut by 4 bases and J by 0 bases, with 13 bases left in between. The DNA read from the CDR3 is TGTGCCAGTAGTAAGGGTCTTCTGAGCTCTGGAAACACC. Protein: CASSKGLLSSGNT. Given in full, the CDR3 is CASSKGLLSSGNTIYF. Drawing the rest from reference TRBV19 and TRBJ1-3, the complete variable domain is DGGITQSPKYLFRKEGQNVTLSCEQNLNHDAMYWYRQDPGQGLRLIYYSQIVNDFQKGDIAEGYSVSREKKESFPLTVTSAQKNPTAFYLCASSKGLLSSGNTIYFGEGSWLTVV.

About this clone itself: The CDR3 is cut off 3 residues early in the read; its end comes from the germline J gene. V is TRBV6-1 and J is TRBJ1-2; no clear D. Germline CDR1 is MNHNS and CDR2 is SASEGT. The CDR3 runs to 14 residues. Here the CDR3 reads CASSVEGAVVGYTF. The CDR3 DNA, read in part, is TGTGCCAGCAGTGTTGAGGGAGCGGTGGTAGGC.

In the case of this clone: Read data end 3 residues before the CDR3 end; the end is taken from the germline J gene. The chain has TRBV6-2 or TRBV6-3 and TRBJ2-1, with 9 nucleotides matching TRBD2. The CDR3 consists of 17 residues. After removal of 7 bases from V and 7 bases from J, the junction contained 17 bases not matched to a gene. Per germline, CDR1 MNHEY and CDR2 SVGEGT. Incomplete CDR3 DNA: TGTGCCAGCATTTGGGCTAGCGGGAATCGGGTGGGTAATGAG. Translation: CASIWASGNRVGNE. The whole CDR3 region reads CASIWASGNRVGNEQFF.

Note on this clone: The read is 3 residues too short to cover the CDR3 end, so that end is filled in from the germline J gene. The chain couples TRBV10-2 to TRBJ1-5, with 7 bases lining up with TRBD1. Germline V gives CDR1 WSHSY, CDR2 SAAADI. V lost 3 bases to trimming and J lost 7 bases; unmatched junction nucleotides: 12. This CDR3 spans 16 amino acids. The DNA read from the CDR3 is TGCGCCAGCAGTGACACCGGACAGGCGATTGGGCAGCCC. Protein sequence: CASSDTGQAIGQP. The whole CDR3 sequence reads CASSDTGQAIGQPQHF.